This T cell receptor (beta chain) originates from a study of blood T cell repertoires in COVID-19. Study-wide context: Sample material is recorded as cDNA or gDNA derived from T cells, B-cell-depleted T cells, or PBMCs.

In the original workflow: The assay estimated nucleated cells by amplifying reference gene primers. Data came from immunoSEQ multiplex PCR; TCRdb stores just in-frame clones and leaves some out. The V and J calls and clone size were taken over from that table, and D and trimming were inferred from the DNA. The sample includes 200,000 to 250,000 clones, 70% to 85% seen only once; the top ten take approximately 16%. CDR3 length: 14 amino acids. Specimen: PBMCs or T cells enriched from blood (not recorded which). The chain uses TRBV21-1 and TRBJ2-3; TRBD1, the D gene given by the table, was not confirmed from the DNA. TRBV21-1 is a listed pseudogene. This TCR derives from a man aged 40-50 years who had recovered from COVID-19. The CDR3: CASSVRQITDTQYF. The CDR3 DNA sequence: TGTGCCAGCAGCGTGAGACAGATCACAGATACGCAGTATTTT.